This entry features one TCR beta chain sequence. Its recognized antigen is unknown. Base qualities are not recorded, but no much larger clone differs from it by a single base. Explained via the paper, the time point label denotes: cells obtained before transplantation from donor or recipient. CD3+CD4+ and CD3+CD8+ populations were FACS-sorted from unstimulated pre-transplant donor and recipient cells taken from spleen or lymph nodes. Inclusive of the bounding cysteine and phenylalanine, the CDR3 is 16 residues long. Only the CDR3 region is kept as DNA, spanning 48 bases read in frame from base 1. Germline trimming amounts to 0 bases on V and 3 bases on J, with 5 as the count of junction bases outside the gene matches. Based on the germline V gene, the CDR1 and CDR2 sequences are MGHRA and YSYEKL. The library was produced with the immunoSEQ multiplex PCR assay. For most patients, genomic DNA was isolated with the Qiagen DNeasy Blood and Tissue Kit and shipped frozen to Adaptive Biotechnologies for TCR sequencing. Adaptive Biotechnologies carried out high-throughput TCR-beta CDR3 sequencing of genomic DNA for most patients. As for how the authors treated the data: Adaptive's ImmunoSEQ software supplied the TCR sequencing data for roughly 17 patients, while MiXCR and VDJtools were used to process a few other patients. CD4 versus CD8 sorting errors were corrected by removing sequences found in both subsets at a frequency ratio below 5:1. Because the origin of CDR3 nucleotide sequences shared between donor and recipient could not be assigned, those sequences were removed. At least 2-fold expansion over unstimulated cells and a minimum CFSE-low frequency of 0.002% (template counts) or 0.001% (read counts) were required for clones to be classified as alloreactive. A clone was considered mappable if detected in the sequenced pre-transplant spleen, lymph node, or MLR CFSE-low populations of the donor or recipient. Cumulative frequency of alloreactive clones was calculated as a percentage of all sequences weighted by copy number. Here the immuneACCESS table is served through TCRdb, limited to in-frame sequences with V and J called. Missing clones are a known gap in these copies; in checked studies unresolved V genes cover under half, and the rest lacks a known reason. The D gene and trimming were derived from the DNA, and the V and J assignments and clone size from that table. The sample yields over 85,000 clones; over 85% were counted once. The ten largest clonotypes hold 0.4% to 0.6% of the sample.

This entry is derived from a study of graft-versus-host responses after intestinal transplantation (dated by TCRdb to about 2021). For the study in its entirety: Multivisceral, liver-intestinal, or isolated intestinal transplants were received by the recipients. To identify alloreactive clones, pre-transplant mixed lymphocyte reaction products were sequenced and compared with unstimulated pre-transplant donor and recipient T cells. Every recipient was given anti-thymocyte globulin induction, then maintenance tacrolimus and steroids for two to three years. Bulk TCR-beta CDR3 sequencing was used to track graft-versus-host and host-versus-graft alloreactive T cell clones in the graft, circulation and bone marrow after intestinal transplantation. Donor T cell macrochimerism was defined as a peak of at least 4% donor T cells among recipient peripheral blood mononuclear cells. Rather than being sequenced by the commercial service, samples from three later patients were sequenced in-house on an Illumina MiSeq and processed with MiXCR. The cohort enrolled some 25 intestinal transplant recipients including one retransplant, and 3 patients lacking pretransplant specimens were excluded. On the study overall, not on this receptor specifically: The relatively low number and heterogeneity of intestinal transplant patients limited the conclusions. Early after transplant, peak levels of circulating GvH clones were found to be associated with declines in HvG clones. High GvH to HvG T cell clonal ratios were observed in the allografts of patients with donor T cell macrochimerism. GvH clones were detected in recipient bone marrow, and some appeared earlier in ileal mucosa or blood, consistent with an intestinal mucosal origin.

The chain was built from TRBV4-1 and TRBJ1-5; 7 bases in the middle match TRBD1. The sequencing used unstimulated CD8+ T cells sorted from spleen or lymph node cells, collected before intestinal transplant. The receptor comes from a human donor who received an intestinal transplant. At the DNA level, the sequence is TGCGCCAGCAGCCAAGATGAAGGACAGGTCAATCAGCCCCAGCATTTT. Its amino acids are CASSQDEGQVNQPQHF.